This TCR beta chain stems from a study of blood T cell repertoires in COVID-19. Per the study methods: It was from reference gene primer amplification that nucleated cell counts were estimated. Method: immunoSEQ multiplex PCR; TCRdb's copy keeps in-frame clones and lacks some. V and J calls and clone size are copied from that table; D and trimming were computed from the DNA. This sample carries a few hundred thousand clones, 70% to 90% of them seen once, and the ten largest clones take approximately 1.8%. V trimming: 6 bases; J trimming: 3 bases; junction bases outside the gene matches: 5. The CDR3 has 13 amino acids. The germline V gene has CDR1 SGHTA and CDR2 FQGNSA.

This rearrangement joins TRBV7-2 to TRBJ2-7, with TRBD1 matching over 7 bases. This clonotype originated in a woman in her thirties or forties who had recovered from COVID-19. Sequencing used PBMCs or T cells enriched from blood (not recorded which). This CDR3 reads CASRADRVYEQYF. The CDR3 nucleotides read TGTGCCAGCAGGGCTGACAGGGTCTACGAGCAGTACTTC.